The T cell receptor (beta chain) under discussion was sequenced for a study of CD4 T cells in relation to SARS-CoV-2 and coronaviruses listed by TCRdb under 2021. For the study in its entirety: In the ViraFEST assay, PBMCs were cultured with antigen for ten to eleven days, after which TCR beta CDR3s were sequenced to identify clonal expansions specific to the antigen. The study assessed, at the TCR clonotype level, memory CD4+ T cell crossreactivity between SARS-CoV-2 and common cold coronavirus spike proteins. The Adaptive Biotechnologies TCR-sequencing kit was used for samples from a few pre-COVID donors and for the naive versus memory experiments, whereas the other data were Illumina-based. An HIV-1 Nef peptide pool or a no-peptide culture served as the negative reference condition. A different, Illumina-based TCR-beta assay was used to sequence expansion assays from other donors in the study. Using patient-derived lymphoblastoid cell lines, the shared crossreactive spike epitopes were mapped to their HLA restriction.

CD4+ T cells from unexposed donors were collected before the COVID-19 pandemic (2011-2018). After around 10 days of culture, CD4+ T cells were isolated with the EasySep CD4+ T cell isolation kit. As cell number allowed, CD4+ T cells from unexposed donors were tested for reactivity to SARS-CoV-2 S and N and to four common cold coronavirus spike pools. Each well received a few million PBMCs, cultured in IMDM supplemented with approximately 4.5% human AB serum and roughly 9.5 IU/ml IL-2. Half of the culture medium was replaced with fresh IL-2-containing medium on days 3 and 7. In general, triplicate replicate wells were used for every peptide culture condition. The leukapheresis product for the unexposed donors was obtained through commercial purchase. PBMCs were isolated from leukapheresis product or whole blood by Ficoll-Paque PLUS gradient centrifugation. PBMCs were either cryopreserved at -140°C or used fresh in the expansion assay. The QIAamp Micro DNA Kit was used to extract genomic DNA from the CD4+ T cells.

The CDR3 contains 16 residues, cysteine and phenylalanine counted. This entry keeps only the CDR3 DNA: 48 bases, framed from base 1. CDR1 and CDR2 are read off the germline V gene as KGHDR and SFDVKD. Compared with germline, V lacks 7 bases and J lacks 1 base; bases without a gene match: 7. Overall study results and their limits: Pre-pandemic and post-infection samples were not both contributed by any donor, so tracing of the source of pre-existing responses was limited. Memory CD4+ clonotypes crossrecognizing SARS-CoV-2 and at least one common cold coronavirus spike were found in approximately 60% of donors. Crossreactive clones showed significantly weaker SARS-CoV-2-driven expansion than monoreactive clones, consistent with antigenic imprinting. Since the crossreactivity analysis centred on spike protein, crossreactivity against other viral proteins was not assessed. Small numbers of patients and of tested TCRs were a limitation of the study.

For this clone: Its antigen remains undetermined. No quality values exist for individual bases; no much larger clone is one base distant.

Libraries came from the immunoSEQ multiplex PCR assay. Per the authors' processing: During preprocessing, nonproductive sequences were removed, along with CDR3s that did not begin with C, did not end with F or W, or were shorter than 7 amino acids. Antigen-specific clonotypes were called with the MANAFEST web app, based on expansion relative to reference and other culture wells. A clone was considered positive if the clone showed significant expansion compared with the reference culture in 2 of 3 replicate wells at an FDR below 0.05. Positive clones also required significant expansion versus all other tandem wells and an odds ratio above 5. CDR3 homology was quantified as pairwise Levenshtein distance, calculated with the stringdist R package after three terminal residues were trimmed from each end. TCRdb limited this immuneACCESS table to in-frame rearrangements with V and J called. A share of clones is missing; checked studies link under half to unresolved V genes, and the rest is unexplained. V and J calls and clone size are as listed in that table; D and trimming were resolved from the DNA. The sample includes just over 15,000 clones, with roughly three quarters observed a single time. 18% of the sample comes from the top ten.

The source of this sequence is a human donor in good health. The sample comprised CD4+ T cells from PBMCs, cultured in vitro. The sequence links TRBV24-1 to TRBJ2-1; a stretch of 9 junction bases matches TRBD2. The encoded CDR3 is CATSDSSGISYNEQFF. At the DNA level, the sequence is TGTGCCACCAGCGACTCTAGCGGGATATCCTACAATGAGCAGTTCTTC.